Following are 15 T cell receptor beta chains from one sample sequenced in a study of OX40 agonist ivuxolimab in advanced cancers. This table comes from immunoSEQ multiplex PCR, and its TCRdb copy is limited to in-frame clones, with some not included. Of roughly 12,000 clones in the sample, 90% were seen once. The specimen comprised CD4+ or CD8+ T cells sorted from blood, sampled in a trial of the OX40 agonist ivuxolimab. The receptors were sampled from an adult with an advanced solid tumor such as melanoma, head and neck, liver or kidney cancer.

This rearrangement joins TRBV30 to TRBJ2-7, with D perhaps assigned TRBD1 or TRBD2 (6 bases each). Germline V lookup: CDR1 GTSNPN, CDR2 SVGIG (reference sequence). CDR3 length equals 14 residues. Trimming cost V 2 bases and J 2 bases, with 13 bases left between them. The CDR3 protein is CAWSTVGGPYEQYF. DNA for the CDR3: TGTGCCTGGAGTACCGTAGGGGGGCCCTACGAGCAGTACTTC.

The CDR3 region is CASSTSTGKVNTGELFF. The CDR3 DNA reads TGTGCCAGCAGCACGTCTACCGGGAAGGTCAACACCGGGGAGCTGTTTTTT. The chain uses TRBV9 and TRBJ2-2, with D possibly TRBD2 on 5 matching bases. Trimming left V 4 bases short and J 2 bases short, with 18 bases between. The germline gives CDR1 SGDLS, CDR2 YYNGEE. The CDR3 loop spans 17 amino acids. The variable domain in full, with the rest retrieved from reference TRBV9 and TRBJ2-2, is DSGVTQTPKHLITATGQRVTLRCSPRSGDLSVYWYQQSLDQGLQFLIQYYNGEERAKGNILERFSAQQFPDLHSELNLSSLELGDSALYFCASSTSTGKVNTGELFFGEGSRLTVL.

Here the CDR3 DNA reads TGTGCCAGCAGTTTAAGGGCCCTGGGCGGCTGGGGAGAGACCCAGTACTTC. Translation: CASSLRALGGWGETQYF. This chain uses TRBV27 with TRBJ2-5; D ambiguous. Deletions cut 2 bases from V and 4 bases from J, with 20 bases between. The CDR3 loop spans 17 amino acids. In germline, CDR1 is MNHEY, CDR2 SMNVEV (reference sequence).

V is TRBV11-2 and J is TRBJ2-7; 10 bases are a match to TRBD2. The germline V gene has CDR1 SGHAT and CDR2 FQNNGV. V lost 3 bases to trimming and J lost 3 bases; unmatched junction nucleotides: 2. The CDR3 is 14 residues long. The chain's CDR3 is CASSFKRGGYEQYF. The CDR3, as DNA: TGTGCCAGCAGCTTCAAGCGGGGGGGCTACGAGCAGTACTTC. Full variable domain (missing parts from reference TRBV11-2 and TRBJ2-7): EAGVAQSPRYKIIEKRQSVAFWCNPISGHATLYWYQQILGQGPKLLIQFQNNGVVDDSQLPKDRFSAERLKGVDSTLKIQPAKLEDSAVYLCASSFKRGGYEQYFGPGTRLTVT.

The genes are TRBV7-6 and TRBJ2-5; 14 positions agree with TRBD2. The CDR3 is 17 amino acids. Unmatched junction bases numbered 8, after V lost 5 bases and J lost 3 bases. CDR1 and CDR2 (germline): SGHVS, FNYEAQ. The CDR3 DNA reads TGTGCCAGCAGCACGGGACTAGCGGGAGAAGGGGAAGAGACCCAGTACTTC. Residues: CASSTGLAGEGEETQYF.

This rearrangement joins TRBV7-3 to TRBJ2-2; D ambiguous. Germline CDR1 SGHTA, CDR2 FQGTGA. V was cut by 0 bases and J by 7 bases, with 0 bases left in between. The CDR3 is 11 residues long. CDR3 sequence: CASSLTGELFF. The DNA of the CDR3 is TGTGCCAGCAGCTTAACCGGGGAGCTGTTTTTT.

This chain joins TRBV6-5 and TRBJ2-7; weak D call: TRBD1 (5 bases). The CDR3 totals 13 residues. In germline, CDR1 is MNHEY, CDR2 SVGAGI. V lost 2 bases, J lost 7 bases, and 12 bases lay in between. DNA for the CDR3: TGTGCCAGCAGTTACGGGGCGCTGGGGGAGCAGTACTTC. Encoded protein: CASSYGALGEQYF.

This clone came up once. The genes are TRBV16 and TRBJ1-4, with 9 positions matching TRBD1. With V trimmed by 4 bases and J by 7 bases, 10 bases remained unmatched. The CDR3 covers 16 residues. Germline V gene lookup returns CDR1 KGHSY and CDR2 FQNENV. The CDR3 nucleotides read TGTGCCAGCAGCCGACCGGACAGGGGTAACGGTGAAAAACTGTTTTTT. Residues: CASSRPDRGNGEKLFF.

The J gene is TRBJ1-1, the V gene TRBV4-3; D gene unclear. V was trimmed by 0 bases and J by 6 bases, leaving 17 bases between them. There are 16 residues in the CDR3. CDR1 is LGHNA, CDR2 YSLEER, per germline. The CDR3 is CASSQDLASLWAEAFF. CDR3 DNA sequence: TGCGCCAGCAGCCAAGATTTGGCCAGTTTGTGGGCTGAAGCTTTCTTT.

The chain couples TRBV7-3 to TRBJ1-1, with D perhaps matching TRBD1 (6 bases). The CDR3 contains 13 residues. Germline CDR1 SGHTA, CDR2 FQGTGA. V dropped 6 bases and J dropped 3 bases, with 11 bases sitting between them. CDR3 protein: CASSSTGYTEAFF. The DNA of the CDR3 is TGTGCCAGCAGTTCTACAGGGTACACTGAAGCTTTCTTT.

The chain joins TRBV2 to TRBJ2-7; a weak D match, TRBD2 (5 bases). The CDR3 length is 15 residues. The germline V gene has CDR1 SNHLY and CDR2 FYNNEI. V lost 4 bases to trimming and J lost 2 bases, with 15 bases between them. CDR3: CASSATTQFPYEQYF. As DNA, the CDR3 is TGTGCCAGCAGTGCGACTACCCAGTTTCCCTACGAGCAGTACTTC.

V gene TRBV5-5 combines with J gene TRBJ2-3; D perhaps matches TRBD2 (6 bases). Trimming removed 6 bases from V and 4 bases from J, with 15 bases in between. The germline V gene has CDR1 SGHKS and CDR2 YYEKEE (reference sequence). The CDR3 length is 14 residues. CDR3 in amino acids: CASNSWGVADTQYF. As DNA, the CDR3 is TGTGCCAGCAACTCTTGGGGGGTGGCAGATACGCAGTATTTT.

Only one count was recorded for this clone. Here the CDR3 reads CASSQEWGGGWQETQYF. The CDR3 DNA sequence: TGCGCCAGCAGCCAAGAATGGGGCGGGGGGTGGCAAGAGACCCAGTACTTC. J is TRBJ2-5 and V is TRBV4-3; 8 positions agree with TRBD2. Germline lookup yields CDR1 LGHNA and CDR2 YSLEER. The J segment lost 2 bases and the V segment lost 0 bases, leaving 8 bases of the junction unmatched. The CDR3 extends over 17 amino acids.

CDR3 sequence reads: CASSLTLGLAVPEQYF. Written as DNA, the CDR3 is TGTGCCAGCAGCTTAACCCTGGGACTAGCGGTACCCGAGCAGTACTTC. V and J are TRBV13 and TRBJ2-7, with 11 nucleotides matching TRBD2. Per germline, CDR1 PRHDT and CDR2 FYEKMQ (reference sequence). This CDR3 spans 16 amino acids. Trimming at V came to 2 bases and at J to 6 bases, leaving 9 bases not matched to a gene.

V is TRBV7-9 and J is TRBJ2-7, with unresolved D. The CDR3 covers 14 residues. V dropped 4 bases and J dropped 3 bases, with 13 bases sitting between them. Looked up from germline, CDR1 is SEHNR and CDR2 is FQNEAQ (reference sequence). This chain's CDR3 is CASSSTRYGYEQYF. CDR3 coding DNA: TGTGCCAGCAGCTCAACCCGGTATGGCTACGAGCAGTACTTC.